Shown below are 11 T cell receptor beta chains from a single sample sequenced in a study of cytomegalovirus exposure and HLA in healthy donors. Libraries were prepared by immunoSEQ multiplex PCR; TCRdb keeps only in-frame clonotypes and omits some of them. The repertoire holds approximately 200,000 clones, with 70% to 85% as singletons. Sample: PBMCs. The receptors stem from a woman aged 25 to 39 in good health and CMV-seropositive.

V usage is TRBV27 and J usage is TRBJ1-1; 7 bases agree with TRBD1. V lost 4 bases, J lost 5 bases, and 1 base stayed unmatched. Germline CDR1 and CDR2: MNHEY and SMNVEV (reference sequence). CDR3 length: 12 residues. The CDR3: CASSYRGTEAFF. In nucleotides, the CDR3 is TGTGCCAGCAGTTACAGGGGAACTGAAGCTTTCTTT.

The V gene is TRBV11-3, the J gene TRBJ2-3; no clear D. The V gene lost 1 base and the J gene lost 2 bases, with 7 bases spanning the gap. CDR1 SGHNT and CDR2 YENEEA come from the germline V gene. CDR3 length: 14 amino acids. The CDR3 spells CASSLARDTDTQYF. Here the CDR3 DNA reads TGTGCCAGCAGCTTAGCCCGAGACACAGATACGCAGTATTTT.

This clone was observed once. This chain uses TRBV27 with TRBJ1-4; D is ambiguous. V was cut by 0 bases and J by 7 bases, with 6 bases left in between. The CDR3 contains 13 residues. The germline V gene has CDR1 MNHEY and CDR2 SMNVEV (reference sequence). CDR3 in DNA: TGTGCCAGCAGTTTATCCAACTCTGAAAAACTGTTTTTT. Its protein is CASSLSNSEKLFF.

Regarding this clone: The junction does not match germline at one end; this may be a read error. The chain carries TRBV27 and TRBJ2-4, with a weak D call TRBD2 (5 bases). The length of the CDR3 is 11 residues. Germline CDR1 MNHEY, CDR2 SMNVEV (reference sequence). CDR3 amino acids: CASCIGPPGDF. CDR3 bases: TGTGCCAGTTGCATCGGGCCGCCCGGGGACTTC.

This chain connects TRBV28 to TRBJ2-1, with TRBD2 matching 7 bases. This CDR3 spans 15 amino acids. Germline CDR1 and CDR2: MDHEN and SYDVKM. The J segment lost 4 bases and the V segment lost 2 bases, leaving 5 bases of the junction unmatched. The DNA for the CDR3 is TGTGCCAGCAGTTTAGGGGGAGCGGGATACAATGAGCAGTTCTTC. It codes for CASSLGGAGYNEQFF.

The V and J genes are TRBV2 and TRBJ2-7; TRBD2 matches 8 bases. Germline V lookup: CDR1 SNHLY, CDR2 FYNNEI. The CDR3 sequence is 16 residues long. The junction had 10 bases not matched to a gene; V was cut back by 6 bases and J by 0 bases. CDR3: CASSGNKRGSSYEQYF. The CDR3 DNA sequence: TGTGCCAGCAGCGGAAATAAGCGGGGGAGCTCCTACGAGCAGTACTTC.

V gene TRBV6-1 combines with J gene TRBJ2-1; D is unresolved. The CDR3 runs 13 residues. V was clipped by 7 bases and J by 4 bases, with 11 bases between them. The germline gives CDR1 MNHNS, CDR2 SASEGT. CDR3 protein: CASMSGFYNEQFF. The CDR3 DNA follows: TGTGCCAGCATGTCCGGGTTTTACAATGAGCAGTTCTTC.

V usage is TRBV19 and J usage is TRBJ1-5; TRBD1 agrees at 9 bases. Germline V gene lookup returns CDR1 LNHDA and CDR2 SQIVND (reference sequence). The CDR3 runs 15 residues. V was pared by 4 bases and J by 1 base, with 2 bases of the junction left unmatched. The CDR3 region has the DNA TGTGCCAGTAGTAAGGACAGGGGAAGCAATCAGCCCCAGCATTTT. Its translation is CASSKDRGSNQPQHF.

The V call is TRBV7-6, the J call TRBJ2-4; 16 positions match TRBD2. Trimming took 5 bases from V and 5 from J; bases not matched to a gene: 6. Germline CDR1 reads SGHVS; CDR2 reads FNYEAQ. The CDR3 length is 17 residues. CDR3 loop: CASSLGLAGGPENIQYF. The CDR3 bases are TGTGCCAGCAGCCTGGGACTAGCGGGAGGGCCAGAAAACATTCAGTACTTC.

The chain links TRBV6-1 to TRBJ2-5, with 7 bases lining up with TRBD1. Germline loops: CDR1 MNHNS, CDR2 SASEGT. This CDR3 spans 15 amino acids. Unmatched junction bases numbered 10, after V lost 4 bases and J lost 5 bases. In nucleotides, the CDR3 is TGTGCCAGCAGTGTCTCCCAGGGGGTAGGGGAGACCCAGTACTTC. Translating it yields CASSVSQGVGETQYF.

The CDR3 loop is CASSGDYGYTF. DNA for the CDR3: TGTGCCAGCAGCGGGGACTATGGCTACACCTTC. The chain uses TRBV6-1 and TRBJ1-2; D gene ambiguous. Trimming took off 6 bases at V and 3 bases at J, with 5 bases between the two ends. The CDR3 contains 11 residues. Per the germline V gene, CDR1 is MNHNS and CDR2 is SASEGT.